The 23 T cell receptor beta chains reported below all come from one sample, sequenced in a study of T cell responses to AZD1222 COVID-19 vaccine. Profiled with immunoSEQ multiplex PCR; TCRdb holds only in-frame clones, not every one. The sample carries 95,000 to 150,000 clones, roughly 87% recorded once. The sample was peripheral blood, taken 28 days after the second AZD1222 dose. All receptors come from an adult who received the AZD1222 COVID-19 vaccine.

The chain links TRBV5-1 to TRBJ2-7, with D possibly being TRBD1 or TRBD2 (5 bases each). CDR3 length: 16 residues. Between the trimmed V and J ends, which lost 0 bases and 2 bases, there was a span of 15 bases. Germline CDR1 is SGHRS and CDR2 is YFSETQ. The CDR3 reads CASSLDGAPDAYEQYF. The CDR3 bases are TGCGCCAGCAGCTTGGACGGGGCCCCAGACGCCTACGAGCAGTACTTC.

The CDR3 sequence is CASSYTSYEQYF. The CDR3 DNA sequence: TGTGCCAGCAGCTACACATCCTACGAGCAGTACTTC. The rearrangement uses TRBV7-2 and TRBJ2-7; D uncertain. Trimming removed 4 bases from V and 1 base from J, with 5 bases in between. The V gene's germline CDR1 is SGHTA and CDR2 FQGNSA. The CDR3 covers 12 residues.

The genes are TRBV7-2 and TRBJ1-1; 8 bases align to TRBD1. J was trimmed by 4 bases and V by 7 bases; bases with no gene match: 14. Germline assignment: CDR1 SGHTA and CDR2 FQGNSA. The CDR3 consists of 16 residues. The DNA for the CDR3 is TGTGCCAGCACCCAAATGCCAGGGGGCGGTGTCACTGAAGCTTTCTTT. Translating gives CASTQMPGGGVTEAFF.

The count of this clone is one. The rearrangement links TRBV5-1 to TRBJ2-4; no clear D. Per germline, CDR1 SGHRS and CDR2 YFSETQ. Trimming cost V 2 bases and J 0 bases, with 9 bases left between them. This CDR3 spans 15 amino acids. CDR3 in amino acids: CASSFTAGAKNIQYF. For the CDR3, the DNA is TGCGCCAGCAGCTTCACAGCTGGAGCCAAAAACATTCAGTACTTC.

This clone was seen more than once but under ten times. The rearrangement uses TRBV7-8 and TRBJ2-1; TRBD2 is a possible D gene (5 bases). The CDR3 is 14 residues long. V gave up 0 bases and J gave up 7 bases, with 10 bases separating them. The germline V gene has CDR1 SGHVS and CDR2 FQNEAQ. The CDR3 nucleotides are TGTGCCAGCAGCTTAGCGGGAGAGTGGAATGAGCAGTTCTTC. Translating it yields CASSLAGEWNEQFF. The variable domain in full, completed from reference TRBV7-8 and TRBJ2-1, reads GAGVSQSPRYKVAKRGQDVALRCDPISGHVSLFWYQQALGQGPEFLTYFQNEAQLDKSGLPSDRFFAERPEGSVSTLKIQRTQQEDSAVYLCASSLAGEWNEQFFGPGTRLTVL.

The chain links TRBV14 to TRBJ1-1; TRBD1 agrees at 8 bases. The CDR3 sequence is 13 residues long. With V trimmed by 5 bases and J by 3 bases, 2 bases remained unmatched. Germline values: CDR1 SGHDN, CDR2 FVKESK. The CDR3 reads CASSWGQDTEAFF. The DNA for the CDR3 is TGTGCCAGCAGCTGGGGACAGGACACTGAAGCTTTCTTT.

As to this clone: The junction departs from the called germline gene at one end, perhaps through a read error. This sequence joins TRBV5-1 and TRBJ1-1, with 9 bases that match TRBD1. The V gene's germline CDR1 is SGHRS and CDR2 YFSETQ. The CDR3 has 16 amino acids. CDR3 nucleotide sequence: TGCGCCAGCAGCCCCCGGACAGGGGCGGGGAACACTGAAGCCTTCTTT. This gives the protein CASSPRTGAGNTEAFF.

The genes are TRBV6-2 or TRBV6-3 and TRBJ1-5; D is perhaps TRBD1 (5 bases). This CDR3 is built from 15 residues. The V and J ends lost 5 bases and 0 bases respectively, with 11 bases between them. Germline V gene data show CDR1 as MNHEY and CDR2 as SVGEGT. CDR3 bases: TGTGCCAGCAGTCATCAGGGTCATAGCAATCAGCCCCAGCATTTT. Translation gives CASSHQGHSNQPQHF.

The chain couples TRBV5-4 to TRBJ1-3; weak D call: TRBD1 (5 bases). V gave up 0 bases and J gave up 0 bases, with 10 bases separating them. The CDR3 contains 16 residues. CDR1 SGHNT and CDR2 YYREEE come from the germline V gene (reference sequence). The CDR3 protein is CASSLVGASSGNTIYF. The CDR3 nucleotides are TGTGCCAGCAGCTTGGTCGGGGCGAGCTCTGGAAACACCATATATTTT.

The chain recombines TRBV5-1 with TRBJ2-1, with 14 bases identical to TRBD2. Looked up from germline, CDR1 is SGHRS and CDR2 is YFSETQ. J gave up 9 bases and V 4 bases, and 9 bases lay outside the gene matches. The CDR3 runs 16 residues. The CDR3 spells CASSPSTSGGDSEQFF. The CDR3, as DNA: TGCGCCAGCAGCCCCTCGACTAGCGGGGGGGATAGTGAGCAGTTCTTC.

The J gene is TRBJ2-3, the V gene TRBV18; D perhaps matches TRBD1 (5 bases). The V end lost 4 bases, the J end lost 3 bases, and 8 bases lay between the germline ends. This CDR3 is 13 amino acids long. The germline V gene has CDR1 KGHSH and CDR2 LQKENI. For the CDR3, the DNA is TGTGCCAGCTCACGGCCAGGGACAGATACGCAGTATTTT. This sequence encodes CASSRPGTDTQYF.

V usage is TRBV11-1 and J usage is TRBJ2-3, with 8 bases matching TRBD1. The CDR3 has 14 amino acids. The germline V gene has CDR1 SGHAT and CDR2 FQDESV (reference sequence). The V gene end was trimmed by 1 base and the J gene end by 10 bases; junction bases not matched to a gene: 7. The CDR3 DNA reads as TGTGCCAGCAGCTTAGTAACAGGGGGTGGTGCGCAGTATTTT. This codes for CASSLVTGGGAQYF.

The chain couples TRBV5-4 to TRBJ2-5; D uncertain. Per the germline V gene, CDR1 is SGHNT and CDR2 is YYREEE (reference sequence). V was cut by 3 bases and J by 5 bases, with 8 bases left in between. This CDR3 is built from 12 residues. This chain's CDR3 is CASSSLGETQYF. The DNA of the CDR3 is TGTGCCAGCAGCTCGCTGGGGGAGACCCAGTACTTC.

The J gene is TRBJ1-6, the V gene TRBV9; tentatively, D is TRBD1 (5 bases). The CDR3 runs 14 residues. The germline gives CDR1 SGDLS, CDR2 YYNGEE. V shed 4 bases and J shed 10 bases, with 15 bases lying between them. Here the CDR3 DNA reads TGTGCCAGCAGCTCAACAGGAGGACTCTCACCCCTCCACTTT. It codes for CASSSTGGLSPLHF.

The DNA of the CDR3 is TGTGCCAGCAGTCCGCAGGGGGCGATAGGCAATGAGCAGTTCTTC. This sequence encodes CASSPQGAIGNEQFF. This chain joins TRBV5-5 and TRBJ2-1, with 8 bases fitting TRBD1. V was pared by 5 bases and J by 6 bases, with 10 bases of the junction left unmatched. In germline, CDR1 is SGHKS, CDR2 YYEKEE (reference sequence). The CDR3 spans 15 residues.

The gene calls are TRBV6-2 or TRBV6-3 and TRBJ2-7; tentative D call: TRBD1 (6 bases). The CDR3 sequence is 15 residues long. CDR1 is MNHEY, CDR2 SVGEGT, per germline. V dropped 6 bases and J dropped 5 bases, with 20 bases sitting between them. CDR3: CASSRRGQFENEQYF. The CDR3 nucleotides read TGTGCCAGCAGCCGACGAGGACAGTTTGAAAACGAGCAGTACTTC.

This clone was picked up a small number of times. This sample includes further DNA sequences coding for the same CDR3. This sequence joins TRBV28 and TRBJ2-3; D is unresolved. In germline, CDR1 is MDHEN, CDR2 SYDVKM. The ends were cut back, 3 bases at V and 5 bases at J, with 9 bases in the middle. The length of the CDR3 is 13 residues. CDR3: CASSFGGGDTQYF. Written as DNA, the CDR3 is TGTGCCAGCAGTTTCGGTGGTGGAGATACGCAGTATTTT.

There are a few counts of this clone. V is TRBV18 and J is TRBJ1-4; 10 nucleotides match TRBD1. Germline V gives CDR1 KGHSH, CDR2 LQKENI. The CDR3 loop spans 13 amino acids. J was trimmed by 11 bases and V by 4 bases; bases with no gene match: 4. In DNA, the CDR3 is TGTGCCAGCTCACTCGGACAGGGGGAGAAACTGTTTTTT. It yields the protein CASSLGQGEKLFF.

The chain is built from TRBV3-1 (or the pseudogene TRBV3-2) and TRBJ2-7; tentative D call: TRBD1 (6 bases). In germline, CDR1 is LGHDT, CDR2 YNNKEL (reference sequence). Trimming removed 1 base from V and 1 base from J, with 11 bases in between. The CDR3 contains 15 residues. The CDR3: CASSQAGTTSYEQYF. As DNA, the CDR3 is TGTGCCAGCAGCCAAGCGGGGACAACGTCCTACGAGCAGTACTTC.

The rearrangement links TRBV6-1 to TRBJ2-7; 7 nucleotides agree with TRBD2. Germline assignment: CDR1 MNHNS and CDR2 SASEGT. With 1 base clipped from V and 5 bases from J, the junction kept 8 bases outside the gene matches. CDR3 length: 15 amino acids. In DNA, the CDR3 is TGTGCCAGCAGTGAAGTAAGGGGAGGGGAGGACGAGCAGTACTTC. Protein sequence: CASSEVRGGEDEQYF.

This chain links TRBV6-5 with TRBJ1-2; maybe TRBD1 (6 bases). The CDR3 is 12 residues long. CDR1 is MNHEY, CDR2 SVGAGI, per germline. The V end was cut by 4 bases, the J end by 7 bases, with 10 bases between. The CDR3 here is CASSSQGSGYTF. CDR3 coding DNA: TGTGCCAGCAGTTCGCAGGGGTCTGGCTACACCTTC.

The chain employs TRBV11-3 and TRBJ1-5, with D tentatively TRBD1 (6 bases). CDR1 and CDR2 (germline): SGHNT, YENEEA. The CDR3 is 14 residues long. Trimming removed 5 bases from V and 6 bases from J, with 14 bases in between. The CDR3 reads CASSANRVCQPQHF. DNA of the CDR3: TGTGCCAGCAGCGCGAACAGGGTATGTCAGCCCCAGCATTTT.

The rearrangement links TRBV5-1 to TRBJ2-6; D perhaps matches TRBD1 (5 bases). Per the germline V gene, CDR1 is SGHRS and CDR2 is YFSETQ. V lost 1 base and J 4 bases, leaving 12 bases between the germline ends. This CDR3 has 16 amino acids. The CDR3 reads CASSLTGAAGANVLTF. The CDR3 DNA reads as TGCGCCAGCAGCTTGACTGGGGCGGCCGGGGCCAACGTCCTGACTTTC.